This T cell receptor beta chain was observed in a study of T cells in Graves' hyperthyroidism and ophthalmopathy. Concerning this clonotype itself: Antigen unknown.

Diagnoses were made from clinical symptoms, serum measures (thyroxine and TRAb), thyroid ultrasound and orbital computed tomography. Fresh 10 ml peripheral blood yielded PBMCs. Study-level results: In the analysis, a 13 V-J model separated ophthalmopathy from stable hyperthyroidism. Clonotypes that were expanded in thyroid above 0.001 mostly appeared in blood too.

From RNA transcripts, TCR beta CDR3 regions were amplified. When the TCR CDR3 underwent first-round RT-PCR, the HTBI primer set was used. TCRdb reprocessed the multiplex PCR reads via MiXCR and lists one record per CDR3 protein. Among hundreds of thousands of distinct CDR3 sequences listed, about 15% were seen once. The CDR3 loop spans 15 amino acids. Germline CDR1 reads LNHDA; CDR2 reads SQIVND (reference sequence). The V and J ends lost 6 bases and 7 bases respectively, with 19 bases between them. Sequenced sample: blood. The TCR was taken from a woman aged 18-29 years with Graves' hyperthyroidism. J is TRBJ2-1 and V is TRBV19; D may be TRBD1 (6 bases). The CDR3 region has the DNA TGTGCCAGTAGCCTCCGGGACAATGGGGCTAATGAGCAGTTCTTC. It yields the protein CASSLRDNGANEQFF.